These 20 T cell receptor beta chains share one sample of origin, sequenced in a study of cytomegalovirus exposure and HLA in healthy donors. Data came from immunoSEQ multiplex PCR; TCRdb stores just in-frame clones and leaves some out. This sample has around 86,000 clones, with roughly 92% found just once. The specimen was PBMCs. These receptors were collected from a woman aged 30 to 39 in good health and CMV-seropositive.

This chain links TRBV11-2 with TRBJ1-2; D is unclear. V lost 1 base and J lost 0, with 15 bases in between. The CDR3 contains 17 residues. Germline loops: CDR1 SGHAT, CDR2 FQNNGV. CDR3 in amino acids: CASSLGLAGRTNYGYTF. DNA of the CDR3: TGTGCCAGCAGCTTAGGATTGGCAGGAAGGACTAACTATGGCTACACCTTC.

The chain joins TRBV6-1 to TRBJ2-1, with 12 bases that match TRBD1. CDR1 MNHNS and CDR2 SASEGT come from the germline V gene. This CDR3 spans 16 amino acids. V shed 4 bases, J shed 8 bases, and the junction held 9 bases outside the gene matches. CDR3 nucleotides: TGTGCCAGCAGTGCTCGGGGGGGGACAGGGGGCCATGAGCAGTTCTTC. Its translation: CASSARGGTGGHEQFF.

The rearrangement links TRBV25-1 to TRBJ2-6; D not resolved. This CDR3 region has 16 residues. Deletions cut 0 bases from V and 2 bases from J, with 8 bases between. Germline V gene lookup returns CDR1 MGHDK and CDR2 SYGVNS. As DNA, the CDR3 is TGTGCCAGCAGTGAATATAGGAGCGCTGGGGCCAACGTCCTGACTTTC. It codes for CASSEYRSAGANVLTF. Looking up the rest from reference TRBV25-1 and TRBJ2-6 gives the full variable domain: EADIYQTPRYLVIGTGKKITLECSQTMGHDKMYWYQQDPGMELHLIHYSYGVNSTEKGDLSSESTVSRIRTEHFPLTLESARPSHTSQYLCASSEYRSAGANVLTFGAGSRLTVL.

V is TRBV4-1 and J is TRBJ1-1, with unresolved D. Germline-derived CDR1 and CDR2 are MGHRA and YSYEKL. The CDR3 runs 13 residues. V gave up 1 base and J gave up 10 bases, with 13 bases separating them. DNA of the CDR3: TGCGCCAGCAGCCAAGTACCTCGGTCTGGAGCTTTCTTT. Encoded protein: CASSQVPRSGAFF.

The chain links TRBV7-6 to TRBJ2-7; 7 bases are a match to TRBD2. The CDR3 runs 16 residues. Germline V gene sequence: CDR1 SGHVS, CDR2 FNYEAQ. V was pared by 2 bases and J by 4 bases, with 11 bases of the junction left unmatched. The CDR3 loop is CASSLQRGGGGYEQYF. In nucleotides, the CDR3 is TGTGCCAGCAGCTTACAGCGGGGTGGTGGGGGGTACGAGCAGTACTTC.

The gene calls are TRBV4-1 and TRBJ2-5; the match to TRBD2 covers 8 bases. Germline values: CDR1 MGHRA, CDR2 YSYEKL. Unmatched junction bases numbered 12, after V lost 4 bases and J lost 5 bases. The CDR3 covers 16 residues. CDR3 protein: CASSPQGSGSAETQYF. CDR3 in DNA: TGCGCCAGCAGCCCCCAGGGGAGCGGGAGTGCTGAGACCCAGTACTTC.

The gene calls are TRBV5-4 and TRBJ2-5; 8 nucleotides match TRBD2. The CDR3 totals 18 residues. V was clipped by 4 bases and J by 2 bases; unmatched bases: 16. The germline V gene has CDR1 SGHNT and CDR2 YYREEE (reference sequence). CDR3 loop: CASSPTQSRLARQETQYF. The CDR3 nucleotides read TGTGCCAGCAGCCCAACCCAATCGCGACTAGCGCGGCAAGAGACCCAGTACTTC.

The CDR3 sequence: CASGQGATEKLFF. The CDR3 DNA is TGTGCCAGCGGACAGGGTGCGACTGAAAAACTGTTTTTT. The V and J genes are TRBV5-6 and TRBJ1-4, with 8 bases fitting TRBD1. The length of the CDR3 is 13 residues. Germline V gene data show CDR1 as SGHDT and CDR2 as YYEEEE. The ends lost 7 bases at V and 7 bases at J; junction bases unmatched: 6.

The chain combines TRBV9 with TRBJ2-7; TRBD2 matches at 9 bases. Losses at the gene ends were 0 bases for V and 2 bases for J; bases not matched to a gene: 3. The CDR3 loop spans 15 amino acids. CDR1 is SGDLS and CDR2 is YYNGEE in the germline V gene. The chain's CDR3 is CASSVGSGSPYEQYF. The CDR3, as DNA: TGTGCCAGCAGCGTAGGTAGCGGGAGTCCCTACGAGCAGTACTTC.

The rearrangement links TRBV7-2 to TRBJ2-1, with 9 positions matching TRBD2. The V gene end was trimmed by 0 bases and the J gene end by 6 bases; junction bases not matched to a gene: 6. Germline V CDR1 and CDR2: SGHTA, FQGNSA. The length of the CDR3 is 16 residues. The CDR3 coding sequence is TGTGCCAGCAGCTTAGCGCTTAGCGGGAGATCCAATGAGCAGTTCTTC. Amino acid sequence: CASSLALSGRSNEQFF.

This chain joins TRBV6-1 and TRBJ2-2, with TRBD2 identical over 8 bases. J lost 5 bases, V lost 5 bases, and 4 bases had no gene match. The CDR3 totals 14 residues. Germline values: CDR1 MNHNS, CDR2 SASEGT. In DNA, the CDR3 is TGTGCCAGCAGTAGCGGGAGTTTTACCGGGGAGCTGTTTTTT. The encoded protein is CASSSGSFTGELFF.

This rearrangement joins TRBV5-6 to TRBJ2-2; 8 bases are a match to TRBD2. The CDR3 extends over 18 amino acids. V lost 3 bases, J lost 4 bases, and 14 bases stayed unmatched. Germline V CDR1 and CDR2: SGHDT, YYEEEE. The CDR3 nucleotides read TGTGCCAGCAGCTCGGTGGCGTCGGGAGGGCCTTCCACCGGGGAGCTGTTTTTT. This codes for CASSSVASGGPSTGELFF.

The chain is built from TRBV28 and TRBJ1-1, with a possible D match to TRBD1 (5 bases). Germline V gene data show CDR1 as MDHEN and CDR2 as SYDVKM. The CDR3 sequence is 14 residues long. The V end was cut by 5 bases, the J end by 3 bases, with 13 bases between. The CDR3 spells CASSELTDYTEAFF. DNA for the CDR3: TGTGCCAGCAGTGAACTGACAGACTACACTGAAGCTTTCTTT.

CDR3 coding DNA: TGTGCCACCAGCAGAGGGGTTAGCGGGAGTTGGAATGAGCAGTTCTTC. Its translation is CATSRGVSGSWNEQFF. V gene TRBV15 combines with J gene TRBJ2-1, with TRBD2 identical over 9 bases. The CDR3 is 16 residues long. V shed 1 base and J 7 bases; nucleotides not matched to a gene: 8. The germline CDR1 and CDR2 sequences are LNHNV and YYDKDF (reference sequence).

This sequence joins TRBV19 and TRBJ1-5; 8 nucleotides match TRBD1. The CDR3 runs to 14 residues. Germline loops: CDR1 LNHDA, CDR2 SQIVND (reference sequence). Germline trimming cut 6 bases from V and 7 bases from J; bases unmatched to any gene: 8. In DNA form, the CDR3 reads TGTGCCAGTAGAAAAGACAGGGGTGGGCAGCCCCAGCATTTT. Its protein is CASRKDRGGQPQHF.

The chain carries TRBV28 and TRBJ1-5, with 8 positions matching TRBD1. This CDR3 spans 17 amino acids. After removal of 5 bases from V and 0 bases from J, the junction contained 9 bases not matched to a gene. Germline-derived CDR1 and CDR2 are MDHEN and SYDVKM. CDR3 residues: CASSRTGPPYSNQPQHF. CDR3 in DNA: TGTGCCAGCAGTCGGACAGGGCCCCCTTATAGCAATCAGCCCCAGCATTTT.

The genes are TRBV14 and TRBJ2-1; D uncertain. Germline CDR1 is SGHDN and CDR2 is FVKESK. Trimming took off 4 bases at V and 4 bases at J, with 14 bases between the two ends. The CDR3 runs to 15 residues. The CDR3 DNA sequence: TGTGCCAGCAGCCGAGTTGTAGCCTCTTACAATGAGCAGTTCTTC. Translating it yields CASSRVVASYNEQFF.

The J gene is TRBJ2-7, the V gene TRBV7-2, with 10 bases aligning to TRBD1. After removal of 8 bases from V and 11 bases from J, the junction contained 21 bases not matched to a gene. The CDR3 is 16 residues long. From germline, CDR1 is SGHTA and CDR2 FQGNSA. CDR3: CASGGPTGTGAGTEYF. The CDR3 bases are TGTGCCAGCGGCGGGCCTACCGGGACAGGGGCCGGGACTGAGTACTTC.

This clone was counted between two and nine times. Mismatch with germline at one junction end may stem from a read error. The V gene is TRBV28, the J gene TRBJ1-1, with D possibly being TRBD1 (6 bases). Germline CDR1 reads MDHEN; CDR2 reads SYDVKM. The CDR3 has 16 residues. Here the CDR3 reads CLSYHRDNRGTAEAFF. CDR3 coding DNA: TGCCTATCCTACCACCGGGACAATCGAGGTACCGCTGAAGCTTTCTTT.

V and J are TRBV15 and TRBJ1-5; 8 bases are a match to TRBD1. V lost 5 bases, J lost 2 bases, and 5 bases stayed unmatched. Germline values: CDR1 LNHNV, CDR2 YYDKDF (reference sequence). This CDR3 region has 15 residues. The CDR3: CATSSRGQGNQPQHF. The CDR3 nucleotides read TGTGCCACCAGCTCCAGGGGGCAGGGCAATCAGCCCCAGCATTTT.